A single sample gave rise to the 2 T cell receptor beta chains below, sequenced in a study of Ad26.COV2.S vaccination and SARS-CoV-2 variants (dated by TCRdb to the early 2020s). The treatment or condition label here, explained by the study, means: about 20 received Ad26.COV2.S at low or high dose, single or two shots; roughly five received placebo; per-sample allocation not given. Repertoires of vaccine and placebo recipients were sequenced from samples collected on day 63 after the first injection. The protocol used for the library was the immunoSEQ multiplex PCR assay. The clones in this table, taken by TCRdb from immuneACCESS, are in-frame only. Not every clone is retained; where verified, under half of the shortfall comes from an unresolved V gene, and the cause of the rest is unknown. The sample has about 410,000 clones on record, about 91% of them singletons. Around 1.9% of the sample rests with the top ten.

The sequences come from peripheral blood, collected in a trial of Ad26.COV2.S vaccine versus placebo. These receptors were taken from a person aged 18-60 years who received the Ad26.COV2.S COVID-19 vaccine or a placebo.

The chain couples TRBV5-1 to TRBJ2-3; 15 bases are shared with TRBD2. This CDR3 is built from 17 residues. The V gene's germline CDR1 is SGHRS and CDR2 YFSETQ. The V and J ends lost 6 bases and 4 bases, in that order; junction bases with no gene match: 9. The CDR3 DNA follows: TGCGCCAGCACCTCGGGACTAGCGGGAGGAGCTTCAGATACGCAGTATTTT. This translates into CASTSGLAGGASDTQYF.

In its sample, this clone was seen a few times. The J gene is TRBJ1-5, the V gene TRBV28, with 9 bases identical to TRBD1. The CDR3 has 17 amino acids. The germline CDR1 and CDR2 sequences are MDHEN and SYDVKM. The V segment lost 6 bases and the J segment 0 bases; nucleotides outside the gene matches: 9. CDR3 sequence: CASSPGQGFYSNQPQHF. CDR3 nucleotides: TGTGCCAGCAGCCCCGGACAGGGGTTTTATAGCAATCAGCCCCAGCATTTT. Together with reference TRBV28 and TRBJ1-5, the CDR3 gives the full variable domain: DVKVTQSSRYLVKRTGEKVFLECVQDMDHENMFWYRQDPGLGLRLIYFSYDVKMKEKGDIPEGYSVSREKKERFSLILESASTNQTSMYLCASSPGQGFYSNQPQHFGDGTRLSIL.